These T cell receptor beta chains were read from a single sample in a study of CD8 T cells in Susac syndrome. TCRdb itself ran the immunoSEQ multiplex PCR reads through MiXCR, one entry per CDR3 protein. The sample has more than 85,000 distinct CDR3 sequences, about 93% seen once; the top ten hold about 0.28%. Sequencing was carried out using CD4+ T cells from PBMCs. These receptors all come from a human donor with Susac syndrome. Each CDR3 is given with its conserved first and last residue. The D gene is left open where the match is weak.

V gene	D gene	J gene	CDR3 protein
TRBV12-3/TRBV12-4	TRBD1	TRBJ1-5	CASSLGTGISNQPQHF
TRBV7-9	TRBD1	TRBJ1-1	CASSPLIRQGGMANTEAFF
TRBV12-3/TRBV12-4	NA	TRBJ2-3	CASSPTGITSTDTQYF
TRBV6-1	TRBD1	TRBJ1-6	CASSAGTDNSPLHF
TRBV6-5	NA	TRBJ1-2	CASSYSIGTHGYTF
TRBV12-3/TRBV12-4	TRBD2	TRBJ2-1	CASSFGSGGSYNEQFF
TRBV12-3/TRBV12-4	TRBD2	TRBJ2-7	CASSLERGAPYEQYF
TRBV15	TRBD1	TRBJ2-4	CATSLGTALAKNIQYF
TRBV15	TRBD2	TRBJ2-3	CATSSPGLLPDTQYF
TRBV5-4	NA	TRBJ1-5	CASSAFGGGQPQHF
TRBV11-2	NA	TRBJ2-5	CASSPAPTGLQETQYF
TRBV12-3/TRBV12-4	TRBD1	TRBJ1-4	CASSLPLPGQGLGTNEKLFF
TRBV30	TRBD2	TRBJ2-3	CAWSVGGGADTQYF
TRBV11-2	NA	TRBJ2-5	CASSFSRTEETQYF
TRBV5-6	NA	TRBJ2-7	CASSSRHLTYEQYF
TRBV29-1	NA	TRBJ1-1	CSVGVHSGMNTEAFF
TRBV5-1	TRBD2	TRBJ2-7	CASTAGTSGEKQYF
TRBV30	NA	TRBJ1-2	CAGRGAGYTF
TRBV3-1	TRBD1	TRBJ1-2	CASSQLQGVSIGGYTF
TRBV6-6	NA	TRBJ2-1	CALGHNEQFF
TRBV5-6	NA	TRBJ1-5	CASSEGGRHQPQHF
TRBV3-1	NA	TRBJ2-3	CASSLVPADTQYF
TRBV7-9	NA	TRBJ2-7	CASSLSSGNEQYF
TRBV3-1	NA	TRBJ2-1	CASSQDGAGLDEQFF
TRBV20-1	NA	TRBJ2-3	CSARALEGGATDTQYF
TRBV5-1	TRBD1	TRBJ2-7	CASSLLGTASYEQYF
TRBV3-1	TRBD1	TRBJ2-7	CASSQRFWDRVSYEQYF
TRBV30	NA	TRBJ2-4	CAWSDWKGEADIQYF
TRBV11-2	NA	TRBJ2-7	CASSADFYEQYF
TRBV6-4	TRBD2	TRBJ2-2	CASGGTSGLSTGELFF
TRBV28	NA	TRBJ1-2	CASILYGYTF
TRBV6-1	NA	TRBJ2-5	CASSEGAGNLQETQYF
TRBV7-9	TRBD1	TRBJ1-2	CASSLDGDSLYGYTF
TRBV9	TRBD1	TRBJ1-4	CASSDRDRGEKLFF
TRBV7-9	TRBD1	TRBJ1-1	CASSPGQGARTEAFF
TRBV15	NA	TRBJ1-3	CATSSGREISGNTIYF
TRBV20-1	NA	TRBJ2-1	CSAPPDSQSYNEQFF
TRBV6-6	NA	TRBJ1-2	CASNQDSYGYTF
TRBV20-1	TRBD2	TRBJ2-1	CSARLAGAYNEQFF
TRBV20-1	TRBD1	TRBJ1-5	CSAETGGSHSGPQHF
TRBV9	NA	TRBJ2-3	CASSTGTARTDTQYF
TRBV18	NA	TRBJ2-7	CASSSTVYEQYF
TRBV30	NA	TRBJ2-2	CAWSGSGTGELFF
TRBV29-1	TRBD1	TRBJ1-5	CSVVLAKGTGGSQPQHF
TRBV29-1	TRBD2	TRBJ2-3	CSVDGLAPRGDTQYF
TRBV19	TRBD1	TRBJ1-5	CASRTGVSPQHF
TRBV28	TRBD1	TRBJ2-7	CASSPHWTGGTYEQYF